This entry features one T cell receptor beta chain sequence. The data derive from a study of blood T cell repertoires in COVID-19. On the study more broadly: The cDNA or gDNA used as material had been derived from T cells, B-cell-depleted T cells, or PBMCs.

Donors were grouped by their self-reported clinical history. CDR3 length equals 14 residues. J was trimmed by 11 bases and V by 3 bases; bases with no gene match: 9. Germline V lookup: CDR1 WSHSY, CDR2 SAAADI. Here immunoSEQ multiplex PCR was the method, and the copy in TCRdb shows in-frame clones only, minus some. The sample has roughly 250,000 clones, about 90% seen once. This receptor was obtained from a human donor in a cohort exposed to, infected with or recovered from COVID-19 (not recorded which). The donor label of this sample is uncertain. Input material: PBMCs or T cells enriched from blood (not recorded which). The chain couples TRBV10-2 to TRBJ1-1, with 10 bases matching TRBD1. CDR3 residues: CASSERTGGRWAFF. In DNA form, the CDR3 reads TGCGCCAGCAGTGAACGGACAGGGGGACGGTGGGCTTTCTTT.